Described below is a single T cell receptor (beta chain) sequence and its context. Unique molecular identifiers tagged every individual TCR cDNA molecule. TCRdb fed the 5' RACE reads into MiXCR, producing one record per CDR3 protein. The data show under 40,000 distinct CDR3 sequences, approximately 5.5% seen once. This sample was included in a study of spatial heterogeneity in lung cancer. Looking at the study overall: Sequencing consistently turned up more beta-chain sequences than alpha-chain sequences.

Time point here: sample taken at primary tumor resection. The study sequenced unsorted whole RNA from tumor, nontumor lung or frozen PBMC. The sequence derives from a female donor with early-stage non-small cell lung cancer. Source: PBMCs, taken at surgery.

In DNA form, the CDR3 reads TGTGCCAGCAGCTTACTAGGGGGGAGGCGAGCTTTCTTT. Its translation is CASSLLGGRRAFF. V and J are TRBV7-2 and TRBJ1-1, with D possibly TRBD1 on 6 matching bases. V lost 2 bases and J lost 10, with 14 bases in between. Germline loops: CDR1 SGHTA, CDR2 FQGNSA. CDR3 length equals 13 residues.